Below, one T cell receptor (beta chain) is given with its context. Between the trimmed V and J ends, which lost 4 bases and 4 bases, there was a span of 8 bases. The germline CDR1 and CDR2 sequences are LNHDA and SQIVND (reference sequence). This CDR3 is 12 amino acids long. This sample was taken from a study of long-term antiretroviral therapy in people with HIV. With survey level as its setting, the immunoSEQ assay was v3.0. Clones were sequenced by immunoSEQ multiplex PCR, and TCRdb holds only the in-frame ones, with some missing. The top ten hold about 3.9% of the sample, which has approximately 27,000 clones, 80% to 90% seen once.

Sequencing used unsorted PBMCs, obtained 1.8 years after starting antiretroviral therapy. This TCR came from a woman younger than 35 with HIV. The genes are TRBV19 and TRBJ2-7; TRBD2 might be the D (5 bases). CDR3 loop: CASSKSGYEQYF. The CDR3 region has the DNA TGTGCCAGTAGTAAATCGGGATACGAGCAGTACTTC.